This T cell receptor (beta chain) was sequenced during a study of graft-versus-host responses after intestinal transplantation. Study-level background: Anti-thymocyte globulin served as induction for all recipients, who then took tacrolimus and steroids for approximately three years. Study-wide findings and caveats: Allografts of patients with graft-donor T cell macrochimerism showed high graft-versus-host to host-versus-graft clone ratios. GvH clones detected in recipient marrow included some appearing first in ileum or blood.

The method was immunoSEQ multiplex PCR; TCRdb's version includes in-frame clones alone and lacks a portion of them. The data hold 78,000 or so clones, with 80% to 90% observed a single time. Concerning this clone: Its antigen is unidentified.

CDR1 and CDR2 from the germline V gene are GTSNPN and SVGIG (reference sequence). CDR3 size: 13 residues. This clonotype was sampled from a human donor who was the organ donor for an intestinal transplant. The V call is TRBV30, the J call TRBJ2-2, with 10 nucleotides matching TRBD2. This sample comprised unstimulated CD8+ T cells sorted from spleen or lymph node cells, obtained before transplant. Written as DNA, the CDR3 is TGTGCAGGACTAGCGGAGAACACCGGGGAGCTGTTTTTT. This gives the protein CAGLAENTGELFF.